Following are 24 T cell receptor beta chains from one sample sequenced in a study of T cells in Graves' hyperthyroidism and ophthalmopathy. Authors of the study amplified TCR beta CDR3 regions from RNA transcripts. HTBI primers were employed in a first-round RT-PCR of the TCR CDR3. One entry per CDR3 protein results from TCRdb running MiXCR on the multiplex PCR reads. The sample shows 35,000 to 45,000 distinct CDR3 sequences, roughly 52% of them seen only once. Sequenced input: blood. The receptors stem from a woman aged 50 to 60 with Graves' hyperthyroidism that later progressed to Graves' ophthalmopathy.

A word on this clonotype: The limits of the CDR3 on the DNA are not certain, so only TCRdb's listed CDR3 is given. The chain is built from TRBV20-1 and TRBJ2-2; TRBD2 was called by the table and not checked on the DNA. The germline gives CDR1 DFQATT, CDR2 SNEGSKA (reference sequence). The CDR3 is 19 amino acids in total, end residues counted. The CDR3 is CSATTKGRSYEQYFGELFF.

Only a few counts were recorded for this clonotype. V gene TRBV18 combines with J gene TRBJ2-1; 7 nucleotides line up with TRBD1. Per germline, CDR1 KGHSH and CDR2 LQKENI. The CDR3 totals 15 residues. Trimming took 1 base from V and 7 from J; bases not matched to a gene: 7. The CDR3 DNA reads TGTGCCAGCTCACCACGTGAGGGGGCGCAGAATGAGCAGTTCTTC. This translates into CASSPREGAQNEQFF.

This clonotype has at least ten counts. V and J are TRBV12-3 or TRBV12-4 and TRBJ2-7, with a possible D match to TRBD1 (5 bases). The CDR3 runs to 13 residues. Between the trimmed V and J ends, which lost 3 bases and 6 bases, there was a span of 12 bases. In nucleotides, the CDR3 is TGTGCCAGCAGTTTTGGGGCTGTCGGCGAGCAGTACTTC. Protein product: CASSFGAVGEQYF.

The sample holds many counts of this clonotype. This rearrangement joins TRBV18 to TRBJ2-1, with no clear D. The CDR3 runs to 12 residues. The V gene lost 6 bases and the J gene lost 9 bases, with 12 bases spanning the gap. The germline V gene encodes CDR1 KGHSH and CDR2 LQKENI. CDR3 DNA: TGTGCCAGCTCCCCTGACTCATCTGAGCAGTTCTTC. This codes for CASSPDSSEQFF.

Of note for this clonotype: The conserved phenylalanine or tryptophan is not found at the CDR3 terminus, so this likely reflects a read error. The CDR3 nucleotides read TGTGCCAGCAGCTTAGCGGCAGGGGGCCGGTCCTACGAGCAGTACTTG. Amino acid sequence: CASSLAAGGRSYEQYL. The chain combines TRBV7-9 with TRBJ2-7; 8 bases map to TRBD1. The ends lost 0 bases at V and 1 base at J; junction bases unmatched: 5. The CDR3 extends over 16 amino acids. From germline, CDR1 is SEHNR and CDR2 FQNEAQ (reference sequence).

This clonotype showed up just once. This chain connects TRBV7-9 to TRBJ2-3, with a possible D match to TRBD2 (6 bases). V lost 4 bases and J 11 bases, leaving 22 bases between the germline ends. Germline V gene data show CDR1 as SEHNR and CDR2 as FQNEAQ (reference sequence). The CDR3 is 15 amino acids. The CDR3 loop reads CASSSRDGRTNEQYF. In nucleotides, the CDR3 is TGTGCCAGCAGCTCACGGGACGGACGGACTAATGAGCAGTATTTT.

J is TRBJ1-1 and V is TRBV19; TRBD1 might be the D (6 bases). Trimming removed 8 bases from V and 2 bases from J, with 21 bases in between. Germline lookup yields CDR1 LNHDA and CDR2 SQIVND (reference sequence). The CDR3 totals 16 residues. The CDR3 nucleotides read TGTGCCAGTGGGTTATATCCGGGACACCTTAACACTGAAGCTTTCTTT. Its protein is CASGLYPGHLNTEAFF. Together with reference TRBV19 and TRBJ1-1, the CDR3 gives the full variable domain: DGGITQSPKYLFRKEGQNVTLSCEQNLNHDAMYWYRQDPGQGLRLIYYSQIVNDFQKGDIAEGYSVSREKKESFPLTVTSAQKNPTAFYLCASGLYPGHLNTEAFFGQGTRLTVV.

The rearrangement links TRBV5-1 to TRBJ2-5; unclear D gene. CDR3 length: 14 amino acids. The germline V and J ends were trimmed by 0 bases and 2 bases, with 8 bases remaining between them. Germline assignment: CDR1 SGHRS and CDR2 YFSETQ. The CDR3 DNA is TGCGCCAGCAGCTTGGGTTTGGGGCAAGAGACCCAGTACTTC. This encodes CASSLGLGQETQYF.

This clonotype is medium-sized in the sample. The CDR3 nucleotides are TGTGCCAGCAGCGTTTTTAGTGGCGATACGCAGTATTTT. This codes for CASSVFSGDTQYF. This rearrangement joins TRBV9 to TRBJ2-3; D gene ambiguous. Looked up from germline, CDR1 is SGDLS and CDR2 is YYNGEE. The V end lost 2 bases, the J end lost 6 bases, and 10 bases lay between the germline ends. The CDR3 extends over 13 amino acids.

This clonotype came up many times. The V gene is TRBV12-3 or TRBV12-4, the J gene TRBJ2-2; 13 positions agree with TRBD2. J gave up 7 bases and V 10 bases, and 6 bases lay outside the gene matches. The CDR3 contains 14 residues. CDR3 nucleotide sequence: TGTGCCACCGGGACTAGCGGGACGGGCGGGGAGCTGTTTTTT. This gives the protein CATGTSGTGGELFF.

This clonotype was found many times. The V gene is TRBV5-1, the J gene TRBJ2-3; 8 bases match TRBD2. Unmatched junction bases numbered 0, after V lost 3 bases and J lost 6 bases. Germline CDR1 and CDR2: SGHRS and YFSETQ. The CDR3 spans 12 residues. CDR3 sequence reads: CASSWTSDTQYF. The CDR3 region has the DNA TGCGCCAGCAGCTGGACTAGCGATACGCAGTATTTT.

This clonotype has a count of ten or more. This chain links TRBV12-3 or TRBV12-4 with TRBJ1-5, with 8 nucleotides matching TRBD1. V gave up 7 bases and J gave up 1 base; unmatched junction bases: 3. The CDR3 has 14 amino acids. The CDR3 sequence is CASNRQGSNQPQHF. The DNA for the CDR3 is TGTGCCAGCAATCGACAGGGGAGCAATCAGCCCCAGCATTTT.

The CDR3 is CASITSSGNEQFF. The CDR3 nucleotides are TGTGCCAGCATTACCTCGAGCGGCAATGAGCAGTTCTTC. V usage is TRBV6-5 and J usage is TRBJ2-1; a weak D match, TRBD2 (5 bases). The V gene lost 7 bases and the J gene lost 6 bases, with 13 bases spanning the gap. CDR3 length equals 13 residues. Germline-derived CDR1 and CDR2 are MNHEY and SVGAGI.

The chain is built from TRBV20-1 and TRBJ2-5; D is unresolved. Between the trimmed V and J ends, which lost 0 bases and 9 bases, there was a span of 20 bases. The CDR3 sequence is 15 residues long. Germline loops: CDR1 DFQATT, CDR2 SNEGSKA (reference sequence). In DNA, the CDR3 is TGCAGTGCTAGAGATATAGGACCGCTTAATCAGCCCCAGTACTTC. Translating it yields CSARDIGPLNQPQYF.

This clonotype was detected many times. Here the CDR3 DNA reads TGTGCCAGCACCCTTATCTTAGCGGGAGAGAATGAGCAGTTCTTC. Translated: CASTLILAGENEQFF. This chain connects TRBV12-3 or TRBV12-4 to TRBJ2-1; 9 bases are a match to TRBD2. The CDR3 is 15 residues long. Trimming at V came to 7 bases and at J to 7 bases, leaving 11 bases not matched to a gene.

The genes are TRBV29-1 and TRBJ2-7; 9 nucleotides line up with TRBD1. J lost 5 bases, V lost 6 bases, and 8 bases had no gene match. Germline CDR1 and CDR2: SQVTM and ANQGSEA. There are 13 residues in the CDR3. The DNA for the CDR3 is TGCAGCGTCCCGGGACAGGGCCTCGACGAGCAGTACTTC. Its translation is CSVPGQGLDEQYF.

As to this clonotype: At one end the junction does not follow the germline gene, possibly because of a read error. The V call is TRBV5-6, the J call TRBJ2-3, with D maybe TRBD2 (6 bases). This CDR3 has 14 residues. CDR1 SGHDT and CDR2 YYEEEE come from the germline V gene. CDR3 sequence: CASSLLGGGDTQCF. In DNA form, the CDR3 reads TGTGCCAGTAGCTTGCTGGGGGGAGGAGATACGCAGTGTTTT.

This clonotype occurred once. The rearrangement links TRBV2 to TRBJ1-4; no clear D gene. The V end was cut by 3 bases, the J end by 0 bases, with 5 bases between. CDR3 size: 14 residues. The germline V gene encodes CDR1 SNHLY and CDR2 FYNNEI. The CDR3 sequence is CASSDFPTNEKLFF. The CDR3 DNA follows: TGTGCCAGCAGTGATTTTCCAACTAATGAAAAACTGTTTTTT. The variable domain in full, completed from reference TRBV2 and TRBJ1-4, reads EPEVTQTPSHQVTQMGQEVILRCVPISNHLYFYWYRQILGQKVEFLVSFYNNEISEKSEIFDDQFSVERPDGSNFTLKIRSTKLEDSAMYFCASSDFPTNEKLFFGSGTQLSVL.

The chain uses TRBV20-1 and TRBJ2-1, with TRBD2 identical over 14 bases. The germline V gene encodes CDR1 DFQATT and CDR2 SNEGSKA (reference sequence). J was trimmed by 10 bases and V by 6 bases; bases with no gene match: 11. This CDR3 contains 15 residues. The CDR3 DNA is TGCAGTGCCAAAGGACTAGCGGGAGGCACCGGGGAGCAGTTCTTC. This encodes CSAKGLAGGTGEQFF.

With regard to this clonotype: A much larger clonotype is one base distant, so this may be a read error. The chain joins TRBV27 to TRBJ2-7, with D tentatively TRBD1 or TRBD2 (6 bases each). Germline lookup yields CDR1 MNHEY and CDR2 SMNVEV (reference sequence). The germline V and J ends were trimmed by 6 bases and 0 bases, with 21 bases remaining between them. This CDR3 region has 17 residues. The CDR3 reads CASRPLGGQGISYEQYF. Here the CDR3 DNA reads TGTGCCAGCAGACCCCTGGGGGGTCAGGGGATCTCCTACGAGCAGTACTTC.

This clonotype was recorded a few times. This chain joins TRBV10-1 and TRBJ2-7; D call uncertain. The CDR3 runs to 12 residues. Germline values: CDR1 WNHNN, CDR2 SYGVQD (reference sequence). The ends were cut back, 6 bases at V and 0 bases at J, with 6 bases in the middle. Written as DNA, the CDR3 is TGCGCCAGCAGCCAGAACTCCTACGAGCAGTACTTC. Translation: CASSQNSYEQYF.

This clonotype was picked up a small number of times. This sequence joins TRBV5-1 and TRBJ1-5; TRBD1 is a possible D gene (6 bases). CDR1 is SGHRS and CDR2 is YFSETQ in the germline V gene. Trimming cost V 2 bases and J 2 bases, with 11 bases left between them. The CDR3 runs to 15 residues. The CDR3 DNA sequence: TGCGCCAGCAGCTTTTCAGGGGCAGGCAATCAGCCCCAGCATTTT. It translates to CASSFSGAGNQPQHF. Filled out from reference TRBV5-1 and TRBJ1-5, the complete variable domain reads KAGVTQTPRYLIKTRGQQVTLSCSPISGHRSVSWYQQTPGQGLQFLFEYFSETQRNKGNFPGRFSGRQFSNSRSEMNVSTLELGDSALYLCASSFSGAGNQPQHFGDGTRLSIL.

The CDR3 sequence: CASSSTGGPDYGYTF. CDR3 bases: TGTGCCAGCAGTTCGACAGGGGGCCCCGACTATGGCTACACCTTC. The rearrangement uses TRBV6-5 and TRBJ1-2; 10 nucleotides match TRBD1. The CDR3 totals 15 residues. V lost 4 bases and J lost 3; bases outside the gene matches: 5. Looked up from germline, CDR1 is MNHEY and CDR2 is SVGAGI.

This rearrangement joins TRBV20-1 to TRBJ1-6; 10 bases are a match to TRBD1. After removal of 1 base from V and 5 bases from J, the junction contained 5 bases not matched to a gene. From germline, CDR1 is DFQATT and CDR2 SNEGSKA (reference sequence). The CDR3 sequence is 16 residues long. This CDR3 reads CSARVETGGHNSPLHF. The CDR3 DNA follows: TGCAGTGCTAGAGTGGAGACAGGGGGCCATAATTCACCCCTCCACTTT.